These 32 T cell receptor beta chains were sequenced from one sample in a study of T cells in Graves' hyperthyroidism and ophthalmopathy. There were TCR beta CDR3 regions amplified from RNA transcripts. Using the HTBI primer set, a first-round RT-PCR was run on the TCR CDR3. One entry per CDR3 protein, called by TCRdb with MiXCR from the multiplex PCR reads. The sample has 600,000 to 650,000 distinct CDR3 sequences, 20% seen once. Input material: blood. The receptors stem from a young man with Graves' ophthalmopathy.

The rearrangement joins TRBV20-1 to TRBJ2-7; D not resolved. V was pared by 5 bases and J by 3 bases, with 11 bases between. Germline V lookup: CDR1 DFQATT, CDR2 SNEGSKA (reference sequence). The CDR3 has 12 amino acids. CDR3 protein: CSAPLPDYEQYF. The CDR3 bases are TGCAGTGCTCCCCTCCCAGACTACGAGCAGTACTTC.

This rearrangement joins TRBV12-3 or TRBV12-4 to TRBJ2-4; the match to TRBD2 covers 16 bases. CDR3 size: 18 residues. With 5 bases clipped from V and 0 bases from J, the junction kept 4 bases outside the gene matches. CDR3 region: CASSKGLAGGPAKNIQYF. The CDR3 DNA follows: TGTGCCAGCAGTAAGGGACTAGCGGGAGGGCCAGCCAAAAACATTCAGTACTTC.

This clonotype has ten or more counts. This rearrangement joins TRBV7-3 to TRBJ1-1; possibly TRBD1 for D (5 bases). V lost 5 bases and J lost 1, with 11 bases in between. The length of the CDR3 is 14 residues. CDR1 and CDR2 from the germline V gene are SGHTA and FQGTGA. The CDR3 DNA is TGTGCCAGCAGCCCACCGGGGGGGAACACTGAAGCTTTCTTT. Amino acid sequence: CASSPPGGNTEAFF.

The chain is built from TRBV30 and TRBJ2-4; possibly TRBD1 or TRBD2 for D (6 bases each). The CDR3 is made up of 14 amino acids. Trimming pared 4 bases from V and 4 bases from J, leaving 14 bases between. CDR1 GTSNPN and CDR2 SVGIG come from the germline V gene (reference sequence). The CDR3 DNA reads TGTGCCTGGAAGGGGGTTCGGGGGAAAAACATTCAGTACTTC. Translating gives CAWKGVRGKNIQYF.

The rearrangement joins TRBV29-1 to TRBJ2-1; D is ambiguous. Trimming took 2 bases from V and 4 from J, leaving 6 bases between them. The CDR3 contains 12 residues. Per germline, CDR1 SQVTM and CDR2 ANQGSEA. CDR3 loop: CSVENRYNEQFF. As DNA, the CDR3 is TGCAGCGTTGAAAACAGATACAATGAGCAGTTCTTC.

This clonotype was observed once. The chain combines TRBV5-1 with TRBJ1-2; D gene unclear. Germline lookup yields CDR1 SGHRS and CDR2 YFSETQ. There are 12 residues in the CDR3. The V and J ends lost 4 bases and 7 bases respectively, with 11 bases between them. CDR3 sequence (DNA): TGCGCCAGCAGCCCGCCGTATGGTGGCTACACCTTC. This gives the protein CASSPPYGGYTF. Together with reference TRBV5-1 and TRBJ1-2, the CDR3 gives the full variable domain: KAGVTQTPRYLIKTRGQQVTLSCSPISGHRSVSWYQQTPGQGLQFLFEYFSETQRNKGNFPGRFSGRQFSNSRSEMNVSTLELGDSALYLCASSPPYGGYTFGSGTRLTVV.

This clonotype came up many times. The chain carries TRBV6-1 and TRBJ1-1; TRBD1 matches at 8 bases. The germline gives CDR1 MNHNS, CDR2 SASEGT. Trimming cost V 6 bases and J 3 bases; bases outside gene matches: 3. CDR3 length: 13 amino acids. CDR3 in DNA: TGTGCCAGCAGCGAGGACAGGGACACTGAAGCTTTCTTT. It encodes CASSEDRDTEAFF.

V is TRBV2 and J is TRBJ2-7, with D tentatively TRBD1 (5 bases). The CDR3 covers 12 residues. From germline, CDR1 is SNHLY and CDR2 FYNNEI. The V end was cut by 4 bases, the J end by 4 bases, with 8 bases between. In DNA form, the CDR3 reads TGTGCCAGCAGTGTCCAGGGTTACGAGCAGTACGTC. Encoded protein: CASSVQGYEQYV.

The chain uses TRBV7-9 and TRBJ1-2; D remains unclear. The CDR3 totals 14 residues. V lost 5 bases and J lost 2, with 12 bases in between. Germline CDR1 reads SEHNR; CDR2 reads FQNEAQ (reference sequence). The CDR3 bases are TGTGCCAGCAGCATAGAAGGAGGGAACTATGGCTACACCTTC. This sequence encodes CASSIEGGNYGYTF. Drawing the rest from reference TRBV7-9 and TRBJ1-2, the complete variable domain is DTGVSQNPRHKITKRGQNVTFRCDPISEHNRLYWYRQTLGQGPEFLTYFQNEAQLEKSRLLSDRFSAERPKGSFSTLEIQRTEQGDSAMYLCASSIEGGNYGYTFGSGTRLTVV.

CDR3 DNA sequence: TGTGCCACCAGCAGAGAGGACAAAGGTGGCTACACCTTC. Protein product: CATSREDKGGYTF. The gene calls are TRBV15 and TRBJ1-2, with a possible D match to TRBD1 (5 bases). The V and J ends lost 0 bases and 7 bases respectively, with 9 bases between them. In germline, CDR1 is LNHNV, CDR2 YYDKDF (reference sequence). The CDR3 extends over 13 amino acids. The variable domain in full, with the rest retrieved from reference TRBV15 and TRBJ1-2, is DAMVIQNPRYQVTQFGKPVTLSCSQTLNHNVMYWYQQKSSQAPKLLFHYYDKDFNNEADTPDNFQSRRPNTSFCFLDIRSPGLGDTAMYLCATSREDKGGYTFGSGTRLTVV.

This clonotype has only a few counts. This chain uses TRBV7-9 with TRBJ2-7; TRBD2 agrees at 12 bases. The CDR3 totals 18 residues. Germline-derived CDR1 and CDR2 are SEHNR and FQNEAQ (reference sequence). Trimming at V came to 4 bases and at J to 4 bases, leaving 14 bases not matched to a gene. The CDR3 DNA reads TGTGCCAGCAGCTCCCCGACTAGCGGGAGTCTAGATTTTTACGAGCAGTACTTC. This translates into CASSSPTSGSLDFYEQYF.

This clonotype was seen more than once but under ten times. V usage is TRBV6-1 and J usage is TRBJ1-1; D remains unclear. From germline, CDR1 is MNHNS and CDR2 SASEGT. V was trimmed by 8 bases and J by 3 bases, leaving 10 bases between them. The CDR3 is 12 residues long. Here the CDR3 DNA reads TGTGCCAGCCTGGACCCGGACACTGAAGCTTTCTTT. Translated: CASLDPDTEAFF.

This clonotype was seen at least ten times. The gene calls are TRBV3-1 and TRBJ2-1; no reliable D call. Trimming took off 0 bases at V and 10 bases at J, with 7 bases between the two ends. This CDR3 is 12 amino acids long. From germline, CDR1 is LGHDT and CDR2 YNNKEL (reference sequence). The DNA of the CDR3 is TGTGCCAGCAGCCAAGATCACAGAGAGCAGTTCTTC. Its translation is CASSQDHREQFF.

V gene TRBV5-1 combines with J gene TRBJ2-7, with 9 positions matching TRBD1. Per germline, CDR1 SGHRS and CDR2 YFSETQ. This CDR3 is 14 amino acids long. Unmatched junction bases numbered 8, after V lost 4 bases and J lost 6 bases. The CDR3 DNA reads as TGCGCCAGCAGCCGCGGACAGGGGATTGCCGAGCAGTACTTC. Amino acid sequence: CASSRGQGIAEQYF. Using reference TRBV5-1 and TRBJ2-7 for the parts outside the CDR3, the full variable domain is KAGVTQTPRYLIKTRGQQVTLSCSPISGHRSVSWYQQTPGQGLQFLFEYFSETQRNKGNFPGRFSGRQFSNSRSEMNVSTLELGDSALYLCASSRGQGIAEQYFGPGTRLTVT.

This sequence joins TRBV6-2 or TRBV6-3 and TRBJ2-1; TRBD2 matches at 8 bases. The germline V gene has CDR1 MNHEY and CDR2 SVGEGT. The CDR3 loop spans 15 amino acids. V dropped 8 bases and J dropped 7; count of bases not matched to a gene: 13. CDR3 sequence: CASSGAGLAFNEQFF. For the CDR3, the DNA is TGTGCCAGCTCAGGAGCTGGACTAGCCTTTAATGAGCAGTTCTTC.

The table lists this clonotype with many counts. This chain links TRBV2 with TRBJ2-7; 9 nucleotides line up with TRBD1. The V segment lost 10 bases and the J segment 3 bases; nucleotides outside the gene matches: 4. The CDR3 runs to 12 residues. Germline V gene sequence: CDR1 SNHLY, CDR2 FYNNEI. In nucleotides, the CDR3 is TGTGCCACGGGACAGGGCCTCTACGAGCAGTACTTC. It codes for CATGQGLYEQYF.

This clonotype has just a few counts. The chain employs TRBV28 and TRBJ1-4; possibly TRBD1 for D (5 bases). From germline, CDR1 is MDHEN and CDR2 SYDVKM. This CDR3 is 14 amino acids long. V was trimmed by 6 bases and J by 4 bases, leaving 12 bases between them. Here the CDR3 reads CASSWGGVNEKLFF. The CDR3 DNA sequence: TGTGCCAGCAGCTGGGGGGGTGTTAATGAAAAACTGTTTTTT.

This clonotype has a count of ten or more. V usage is TRBV20-1 and J usage is TRBJ2-5; 8 bases fit TRBD2. Germline CDR1 DFQATT, CDR2 SNEGSKA (reference sequence). The length of the CDR3 is 14 residues. The ends lost 3 bases at V and 5 bases at J; junction bases unmatched: 8. CDR3 residues: CSASDGRAGETQYF. The CDR3 nucleotides are TGCAGTGCTAGCGACGGGAGGGCCGGTGAGACCCAGTACTTC.

This clonotype occurred many times. The chain recombines TRBV28 with TRBJ2-7; D ambiguous. Trimming took 2 bases from V and 3 from J, leaving 20 bases between them. The CDR3 sequence is 17 residues long. Germline lookup yields CDR1 MDHEN and CDR2 SYDVKM. CDR3 DNA sequence: TGTGCCAGCAGTTTACCCAACCTCTTAGAGGCGGACTACGAGCAGTACTTC. Translated, it gives CASSLPNLLEADYEQYF. The entire variable domain, with the rest obtained from reference TRBV28 and TRBJ2-7, is as follows: DVKVTQSSRYLVKRTGEKVFLECVQDMDHENMFWYRQDPGLGLRLIYFSYDVKMKEKGDIPEGYSVSREKKERFSLILESASTNQTSMYLCASSLPNLLEADYEQYFGPGTRLTVT.

This chain connects TRBV20-1 to TRBJ1-3, with D unclear. Germline CDR1 DFQATT, CDR2 SNEGSKA (reference sequence). The CDR3 length is 13 residues. V dropped 6 bases and J dropped 1 base, with 10 bases sitting between them. CDR3 nucleotide sequence: TGCAGTGCCGCCCCACTTTCTGGAAACACCATATATTTT. Translating it yields CSAAPLSGNTIYF.

In this sample, this clonotype turned up a few times. This chain connects TRBV12-3 or TRBV12-4 to TRBJ1-6; weak D call: TRBD1 (5 bases). The CDR3 is 16 amino acids. Trimming cost V 6 bases and J 2 bases, with 14 bases left between them. CDR3 residues: CASSRGNRPYNSPLHF. In DNA, the CDR3 is TGTGCCAGCAGCCGAGGGAACAGGCCCTATAATTCACCCCTCCACTTT.

There are many counts of this clonotype. The CDR3 protein is CASSPRDDQPQHF. In nucleotides, the CDR3 is TGTGCCAGCAGCCCCCGGGATGATCAGCCCCAGCATTTT. This chain uses TRBV11-2 with TRBJ1-5; D gene uncertain. CDR1 SGHAT and CDR2 FQNNGV come from the germline V gene. Deletions cut 5 bases from V and 5 bases from J, with 10 bases between. This CDR3 region has 13 residues. Filled out from reference TRBV11-2 and TRBJ1-5, the complete variable domain reads EAGVAQSPRYKIIEKRQSVAFWCNPISGHATLYWYQQILGQGPKLLIQFQNNGVVDDSQLPKDRFSAERLKGVDSTLKIQPAKLEDSAVYLCASSPRDDQPQHFGDGTRLSIL.

The chain employs TRBV3-1 and TRBJ2-2; unclear D gene. The CDR3 sequence is 16 residues long. V was pared by 6 bases and J by 3 bases, with 17 bases between. Germline CDR1 LGHDT, CDR2 YNNKEL (reference sequence). CDR3 protein: CASRGSGVVDTGELFF. The CDR3 DNA reads as TGTGCCAGCAGGGGGTCCGGCGTGGTTGACACCGGGGAGCTGTTTTTT.

Notes on this clonotype: With a much larger clone just one base away, this may be a read error. V and J are TRBV28 and TRBJ2-3; D gene ambiguous. Trimming left V 5 bases short and J 2 bases short, with 5 bases between. The CDR3 runs 12 residues. Germline lookup yields CDR1 MDHEN and CDR2 SYDVKM. For the CDR3, the DNA is TGTGCCAGCAGTAAGGACACAGATACGCAGTATTTT. Residues: CASSKDTDTQYF.

This clonotype was seen a few times. The chain employs TRBV6-1 and TRBJ1-6; 7 nucleotides line up with TRBD1. This CDR3 has 14 amino acids. The V gene end was trimmed by 5 bases and the J gene end by 6 bases; junction bases not matched to a gene: 4. In germline, CDR1 is MNHNS, CDR2 SASEGT. DNA of the CDR3: TGTGCCAGCAGTATTAACAGGGGTAATTCACCCCTCCACTTT. Translating it yields CASSINRGNSPLHF.

This clonotype has a handful of counts. The CDR3 nucleotides read TGTGCCAGTAGCGAGGGGACAGGGTCTCTAGACGAGCAGTACTTC. Translated, it gives CASSEGTGSLDEQYF. This chain uses TRBV19 with TRBJ2-7; the match to TRBD1 covers 9 bases. Trimming removed 6 bases from V and 5 bases from J; junction bases left unmatched: 11. This CDR3 is built from 15 residues. Looked up from germline, CDR1 is LNHDA and CDR2 is SQIVND (reference sequence).

This clonotype has only a few counts. The chain uses TRBV20-1 and TRBJ2-4; 10 nucleotides align to TRBD2. Germline CDR1 is DFQATT and CDR2 is SNEGSKA (reference sequence). Trimming removed 0 bases from V and 8 bases from J; junction bases left unmatched: 10. The CDR3 covers 16 residues. This CDR3 is CSARDSGGPRTDIQYF. CDR3 coding DNA: TGCAGTGCTAGAGATAGCGGGGGGCCGAGAACTGACATTCAGTACTTC.

This clonotype was seen at least ten times. The rearrangement links TRBV6-2 or TRBV6-3 to TRBJ2-7, with TRBD2 identical over 10 bases. V dropped 2 bases and J dropped 6; count of bases not matched to a gene: 7. CDR3 length: 15 residues. The germline V gene encodes CDR1 MNHEY and CDR2 SVGEGT. As DNA, the CDR3 is TGTGCCAGCAGTTACCTAGCGGGAGCGCGTGGCGAGCAGTACTTC. Translated: CASSYLAGARGEQYF.

The chain carries TRBV6-5 and TRBJ1-1, with unresolved D. CDR1 is MNHEY, CDR2 SVGAGI, per germline. V lost 2 bases to trimming and J lost 3 bases, with 7 bases between them. The CDR3 contains 13 residues. DNA for the CDR3: TGTGCCAGCAGTTACGCGGAGGACACTGAAGCTTTCTTT. This encodes CASSYAEDTEAFF.

This clonotype was observed a handful of times. V is TRBV12-3 or TRBV12-4 and J is TRBJ2-2, with 10 bases matching TRBD2. Trimming cost V 4 bases and J 7 bases; bases outside gene matches: 6. This CDR3 is 15 amino acids long. CDR3 amino acids: CASSSGLANGGELFF. In DNA form, the CDR3 reads TGTGCCAGCAGTTCGGGACTAGCGAACGGCGGGGAGCTGTTTTTT.

This clonotype showed up many times. The chain uses TRBV11-3 and TRBJ2-1; possibly TRBD1 or TRBD2 for D (5 bases each). Germline values: CDR1 SGHNT, CDR2 YENEEA. The length of the CDR3 is 14 residues. The V gene lost 3 bases and the J gene lost 7 bases, with 13 bases spanning the gap. The CDR3 is CASSFGAARNEQFF. The CDR3 nucleotides are TGTGCCAGCAGCTTCGGGGCGGCACGGAATGAGCAGTTCTTC.

This clonotype was seen repeatedly, ten times or more. This chain joins TRBV2 and TRBJ1-1, with D perhaps matching TRBD1 (5 bases). CDR1 and CDR2 (germline): SNHLY, FYNNEI. The CDR3 runs 16 residues. V was pared by 2 bases and J by 1 base, with 14 bases between. The CDR3 sequence: CASSENPVQANTEAFF. CDR3 nucleotides: TGTGCCAGCAGTGAAAATCCGGTACAGGCGAACACTGAAGCTTTCTTT.